This record covers a single TCR beta chain. Its antigen is as yet unknown. Specimens retained about 0.85-11 million cryopreserved PBMC preceding DNA extraction. The sample originates from a study of long-term antiretroviral therapy in people with HIV. Study at large: First collections came about a decade before the 2015 immediate-ART recommendation.

The CDR3 length is 15 residues. The germline gives CDR1 MNHNS, CDR2 SASEGT. Deletions cut 3 bases from V and 6 bases from J, with 12 bases between. Sequencing relied on immunoSEQ assay v3.0, run at survey level. The table came from immunoSEQ multiplex PCR; TCRdb's copy has only in-frame clones and leaves some out. The sample consists of just over 35,000 clones, around 94% of them appearing once. Whole-study results and caveats: Diversity increased after ART yet remained lower than in transplant donor controls.

Sample: unsorted PBMCs, taken 4.1 years after starting antiretroviral therapy. The TCR sequence derives from a woman between 45 and 60 years old with HIV. This chain links TRBV6-1 with TRBJ1-6; D remains ambiguous. The CDR3: CASSDKKGGNSPLHF. The CDR3 DNA reads as TGTGCCAGCAGTGATAAGAAAGGTGGTAATTCACCCCTCCACTTT.